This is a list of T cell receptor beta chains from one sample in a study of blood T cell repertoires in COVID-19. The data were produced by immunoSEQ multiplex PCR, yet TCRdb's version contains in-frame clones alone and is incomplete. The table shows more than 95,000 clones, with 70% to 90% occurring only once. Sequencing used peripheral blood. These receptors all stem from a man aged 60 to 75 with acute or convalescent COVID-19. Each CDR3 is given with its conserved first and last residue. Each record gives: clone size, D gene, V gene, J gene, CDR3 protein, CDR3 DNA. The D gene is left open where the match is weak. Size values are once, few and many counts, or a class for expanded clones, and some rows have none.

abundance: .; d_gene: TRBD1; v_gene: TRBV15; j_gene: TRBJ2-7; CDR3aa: CATSTRTGEQYF; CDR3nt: TGTGCCACCAGCACACGGACAGGCGAGCAGTACTTC
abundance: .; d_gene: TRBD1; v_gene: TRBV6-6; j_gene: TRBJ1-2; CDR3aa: CASSRGQGYGYTF; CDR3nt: TGTGCCAGCAGTCGGGGACAGGGTTATGGCTACACCTTC
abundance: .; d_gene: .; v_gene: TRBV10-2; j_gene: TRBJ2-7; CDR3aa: CASTPSVSWVQYF; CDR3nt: TGCGCCAGCACCCCTAGTGTTTCTTGGGTGCAGTACTTC
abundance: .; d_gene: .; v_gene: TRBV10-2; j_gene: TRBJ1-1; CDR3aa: CASSVGAGTEAFF; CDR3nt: TGCGCCAGCAGTGTGGGGGCCGGGACTGAAGCTTTCTTT
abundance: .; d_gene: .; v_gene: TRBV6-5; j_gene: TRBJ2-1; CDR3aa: CASTSLGGEQFF; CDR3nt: TGTGCCAGCACCTCACTCGGGGGTGAGCAGTTCTTC
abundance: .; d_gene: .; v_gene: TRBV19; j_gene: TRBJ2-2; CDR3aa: CASSIIGGFTHTGELFF; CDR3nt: TGTGCCAGTAGTATTATTGGGGGGTTTACCCACACCGGGGAGCTGTTTTTT
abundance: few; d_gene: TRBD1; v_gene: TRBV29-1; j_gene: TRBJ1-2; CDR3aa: CSVEYSGTDYGYTF; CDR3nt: TGCAGCGTCGAATACTCCGGGACAGACTATGGCTACACCTTC
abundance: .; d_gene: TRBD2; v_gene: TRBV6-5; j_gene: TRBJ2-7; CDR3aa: CASRLLAGVGYEQYF; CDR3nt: TGTGCCAGCAGGCTACTAGCGGGGGTAGGCTACGAGCAGTACTTC
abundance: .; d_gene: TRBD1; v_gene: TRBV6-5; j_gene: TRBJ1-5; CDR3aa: CASSSGQGGNQPQHF; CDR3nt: TGTGCCAGCAGTTCCGGACAGGGGGGTAATCAGCCCCAGCATTTT
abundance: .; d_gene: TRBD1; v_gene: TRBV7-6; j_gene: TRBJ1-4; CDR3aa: CASSLGALAGGEKLFF; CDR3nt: TGTGCCAGCAGCTTAGGGGCTTTGGCAGGGGGCGAAAAACTGTTTTTT
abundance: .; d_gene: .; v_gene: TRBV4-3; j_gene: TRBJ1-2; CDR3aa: CASSQDRIDRTNGYTF; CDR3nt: TGCGCCAGCAGCCAAGATCGGATCGACAGAACTAATGGCTACACCTTC
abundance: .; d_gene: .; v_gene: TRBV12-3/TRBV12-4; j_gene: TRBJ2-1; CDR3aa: CASRSYNEQFF; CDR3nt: TGTGCCAGCAGATCGTACAATGAGCAGTTCTTC
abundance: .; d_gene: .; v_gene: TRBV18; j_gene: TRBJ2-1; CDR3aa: CASSPNERYNEQFF; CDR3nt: TGTGCCAGCTCCCCGAACGAGCGCTACAATGAGCAGTTCTTC
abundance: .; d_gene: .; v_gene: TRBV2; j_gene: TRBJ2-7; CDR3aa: CASKRADLYEQYF; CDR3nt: TGTGCCAGCAAGAGGGCAGATCTATACGAGCAGTACTTC
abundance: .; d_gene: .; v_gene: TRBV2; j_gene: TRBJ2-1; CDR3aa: CATTSSYNEQFF; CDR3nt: TGTGCCACCACGAGCTCCTACAATGAGCAGTTCTTC
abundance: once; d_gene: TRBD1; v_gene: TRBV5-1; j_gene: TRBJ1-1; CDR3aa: CASSLTGASDTEAFF; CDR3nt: TGCGCCAGCAGCTTAACAGGGGCGAGTGATACTGAAGCTTTCTTT
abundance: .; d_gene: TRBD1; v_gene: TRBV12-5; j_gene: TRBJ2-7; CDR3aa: CASGLVLGQGPYEQYF; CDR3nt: TGTGCTAGTGGTTTGGTACTGGGACAGGGGCCCTACGAGCAGTACTTC
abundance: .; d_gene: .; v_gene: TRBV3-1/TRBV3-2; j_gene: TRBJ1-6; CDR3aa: CASSQSSSGGNSPLHF; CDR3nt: TGTGCCAGCAGCCAAAGTTCGTCAGGTGGGAATTCACCCCTCCACTTT
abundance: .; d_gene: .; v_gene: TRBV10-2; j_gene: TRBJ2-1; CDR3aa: CASTLGSEQFF; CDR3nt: TGCGCCAGCACGTTAGGGAGTGAGCAGTTCTTC